The 14 T cell receptor beta chains given below trace back to one sample, sequenced in a study of control samples from healthy donors and cancer patients (dated by TCRdb to about 2020). To prepare the library, the immunoSEQ multiplex PCR assay was applied. TCRdb provides this immuneACCESS table in a form limited to in-frame rearrangements. Some clones are lacking; in checked studies, under half of them reflect an unresolved V gene, and why the rest are absent is not known. The sample records more than 85,000 clones, roughly 80% of which are singletons. Of the sample, 13% is held by the ten largest clones. The sequencing sample was made of blood. The origin of the receptors is a woman aged 45-65 years in good health.

The V call is TRBV28, the J call TRBJ2-1; D not resolved. Trimming left V 3 bases short and J 0 bases short, with 12 bases between. CDR3 length: 16 amino acids. Germline V gene lookup returns CDR1 MDHEN and CDR2 SYDVKM. In nucleotides, the CDR3 is TGTGCCAGCAGTTTTGACAAAATTTACTCCTACAATGAGCAGTTCTTC. Translating gives CASSFDKIYSYNEQFF.

The chain links TRBV6-2 or TRBV6-3 to TRBJ1-5; 10 bases align to TRBD1. This CDR3 spans 17 amino acids. Germline CDR1 MNHEY, CDR2 SVGEGT. Trimming took 4 bases from V and 3 from J; bases not matched to a gene: 9. For the CDR3, the DNA is TGTGCCAGCAGTTTCACCGGGACAGGGGTTAACAATCAGCCCCAGCATTTT. It yields the protein CASSFTGTGVNNQPQHF.

The gene calls are TRBV12-3 or TRBV12-4 and TRBJ1-2; D possibly corresponds to TRBD1 (5 bases). V was trimmed by 9 bases and J by 2 bases, leaving 10 bases between them. The CDR3 has 12 residues. The CDR3 loop reads CASLQGNYGYTF. The DNA of the CDR3 is TGTGCCAGTCTTCAGGGAAACTATGGCTACACCTTC.

This clone appeared a single time. This chain connects TRBV19 to TRBJ1-1; perhaps TRBD1 as D (5 bases). This CDR3 region has 13 residues. Germline assignment: CDR1 LNHDA and CDR2 SQIVND (reference sequence). Trimming shortened V by 11 bases and J by 3 bases, and 16 bases separated the two germline ends. DNA for the CDR3: TGTGCCGTAAAGAGGGGTAGGCACACTGAAGCTTTCTTT. It specifies CAVKRGRHTEAFF.

This chain links TRBV7-8 with TRBJ2-7; 10 nucleotides match TRBD1. Trimming took 5 bases from V and 6 from J; bases not matched to a gene: 13. Germline V CDR1 and CDR2: SGHVS, FQNEAQ. This CDR3 has 16 residues. The DNA of the CDR3 is TGTGCCAGCAGCGCAATGGCGGGACAGGGGTCGGGCGAGCAGTACTTC. It codes for CASSAMAGQGSGEQYF.

The chain is built from TRBV12-3 or TRBV12-4 and TRBJ1-2; maybe TRBD1 (5 bases). Trimming removed 5 bases at V and 8 bases at J, with 15 bases between. The CDR3 sequence is 13 residues long. CDR3 region: CASSPKAGYGYTF. CDR3 DNA sequence: TGTGCCAGCAGTCCCAAGGCAGGGTACGGCTACACCTTC.

The rearrangement links TRBV3-1 (or the pseudogene TRBV3-2) to TRBJ2-7, with D possibly TRBD1 on 6 matching bases. Trimming took off 3 bases at V and 2 bases at J, with 11 bases between the two ends. Germline V gene sequence: CDR1 LGHDT, CDR2 YNNKEL (reference sequence). CDR3 length: 14 amino acids. The CDR3 protein is CASSHPGQTYEQYF. The CDR3 nucleotides are TGTGCCAGCAGCCATCCGGGACAAACCTACGAGCAGTACTTC.

The V gene is TRBV19, the J gene TRBJ1-3; 7 bases fit TRBD1. The length of the CDR3 is 14 residues. Germline V gene lookup returns CDR1 LNHDA and CDR2 SQIVND (reference sequence). The trim removed 6 bases at V and 2 bases at J, leaving 4 bases unmatched. The CDR3 loop is CASSSGTAGNTIYF. The CDR3 nucleotides read TGTGCCAGTAGCTCCGGGACAGCTGGAAACACCATATATTTT.

The genes are TRBV7-2 and TRBJ2-1, with 7 bases matching TRBD1. The germline gives CDR1 SGHTA, CDR2 FQGNSA. This CDR3 is built from 18 residues. With 4 bases clipped from V and 2 bases from J, the junction kept 14 bases outside the gene matches. As DNA, the CDR3 is TGTGCCAGCAGCTCGCCCCCCCACAGGGGTAGGGCCTACAATGAGCAGTTCTTC. Protein sequence: CASSSPPHRGRAYNEQFF.

The rearrangement joins TRBV4-2 to TRBJ2-3; 11 bases are shared with TRBD2. CDR3 length equals 15 residues. Germline V lookup: CDR1 LGHNA, CDR2 YNFKEQ. With 4 bases clipped from V and 3 bases from J, the junction kept 3 bases outside the gene matches. The CDR3 is CASSRSGGGTDTQYF. The DNA of the CDR3 is TGTGCCAGCAGCCGTAGCGGGGGGGGGACAGATACGCAGTATTTT.

The chain couples TRBV18 to TRBJ2-1, with 14 positions matching TRBD2. Germline-derived CDR1 and CDR2 are KGHSH and LQKENI. With 3 bases clipped from V and 8 bases from J, the junction kept 9 bases outside the gene matches. This CDR3 is 17 amino acids long. The CDR3 coding sequence is TGTGCCAGCTCACCTCCACTCGGACTAGCGGGGGGACATGAGCAGTTCTTC. This codes for CASSPPLGLAGGHEQFF.

In this sample, this clone turned up once. This sequence joins TRBV5-1 and TRBJ1-1; D possibly corresponds to TRBD1 (5 bases). CDR1 SGHRS and CDR2 YFSETQ come from the germline V gene. V gave up 4 bases and J gave up 0 bases, with 13 bases separating them. CDR3 length equals 15 residues. The CDR3 bases are TGCGCCAGCAGCCAGCTTGGGGGTGTGAACACTGAAGCTTTCTTT. Its protein is CASSQLGGVNTEAFF. The complete variable domain, with remaining parts taken from reference TRBV5-1 and TRBJ1-1, reads KAGVTQTPRYLIKTRGQQVTLSCSPISGHRSVSWYQQTPGQGLQFLFEYFSETQRNKGNFPGRFSGRQFSNSRSEMNVSTLELGDSALYLCASSQLGGVNTEAFFGQGTRLTVV.

V gene TRBV5-1 combines with J gene TRBJ2-5; no clear D gene. The CDR3 runs to 14 residues. Trimming took off 0 bases at V and 6 bases at J, with 12 bases between the two ends. The germline gives CDR1 SGHRS, CDR2 YFSETQ. The CDR3 coding sequence is TGCGCCAGCAGCTTGGCCGGCGCCGACCAGACCCAGTACTTC. This encodes CASSLAGADQTQYF.

For the CDR3, the DNA is TGTGCCAGCAGCTTCGGGGGTCGTACAGATACGCAGTATTTT. It encodes CASSFGGRTDTQYF. This chain uses TRBV11-3 with TRBJ2-3; D may be TRBD2 (6 bases). Germline CDR1 SGHNT, CDR2 YENEEA. The CDR3 length is 14 residues. V gave up 3 bases and J gave up 3 bases, with 10 bases separating them. Full variable domain (missing parts from reference TRBV11-3 and TRBJ2-3): EAGVVQSPRYKIIEKKQPVAFWCNPISGHNTLYWYLQNLGQGPELLIRYENEEAVDDSQLPKDRFSAERLKGVDSTLKIQPAELGDSAVYLCASSFGGRTDTQYFGPGTRLTVL.